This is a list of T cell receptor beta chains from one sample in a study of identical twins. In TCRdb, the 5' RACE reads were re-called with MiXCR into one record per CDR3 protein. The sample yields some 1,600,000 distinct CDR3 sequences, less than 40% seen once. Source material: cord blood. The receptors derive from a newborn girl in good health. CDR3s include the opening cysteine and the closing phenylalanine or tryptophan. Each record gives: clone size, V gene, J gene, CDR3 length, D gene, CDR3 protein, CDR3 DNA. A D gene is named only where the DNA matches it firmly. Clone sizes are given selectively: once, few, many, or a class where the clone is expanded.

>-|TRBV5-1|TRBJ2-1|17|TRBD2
CASSLVISGSGYNEQFF
TGCGCCAGCAGCTTGGTGATTAGCGGGAGTGGCTACAATGAGCAGTTCTTC
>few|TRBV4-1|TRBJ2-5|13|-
CASSQVGRKGQYF
TGCGCCAGCAGCCAAGTGGGCCGGAAAGGCCAGTACTTC
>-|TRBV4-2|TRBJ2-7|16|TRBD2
CASSQGSSGGSWEQYF
TGTGCCAGCAGCCAAGGTAGCAGCGGGGGGTCTTGGGAGCAGTACTTC
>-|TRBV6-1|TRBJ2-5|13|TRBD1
CASYSDRSDGQYF
TGTGCCAGCTACTCGGACAGGTCCGACGGGCAGTACTTC
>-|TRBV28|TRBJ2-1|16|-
CASSTLQGRWGNEQFF
TGTGCCAGCAGTACCTTACAGGGACGCTGGGGCAATGAGCAGTTCTTC
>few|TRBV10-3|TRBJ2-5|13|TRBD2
CAISESSLAGKYF
TGTGCCATCAGTGAGTCGTCCCTAGCGGGGAAGTACTTC
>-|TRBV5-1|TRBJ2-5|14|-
CASSLARARETQYF
TGCGCCAGCAGCTTGGCGAGGGCGCGGGAGACCCAGTACTTC
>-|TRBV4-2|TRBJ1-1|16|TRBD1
CASSQGGTGKNTEAFF
TGTGCCAGCAGCCAAGGGGGGACAGGGAAGAACACTGAAGCTTTCTTT
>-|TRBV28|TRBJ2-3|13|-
CASSFSAMDTPYF
TGTGCCAGCAGTTTTTCGGCTATGGATACGCCGTATTTT
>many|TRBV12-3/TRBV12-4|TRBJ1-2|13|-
CASTPGRVRGYTF
TGTGCCAGCACCCCGGGTAGGGTTCGGGGCTACACCTTC
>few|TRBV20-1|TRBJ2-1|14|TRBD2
CSATGTRNYNEQFF
TGCAGTGCTACCGGGACTAGAAACTACAATGAGCAGTTCTTC
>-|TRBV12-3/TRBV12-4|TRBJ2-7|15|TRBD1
CASSLPGQGPHEQYF
TGTGCCAGCAGTCTACCGGGACAGGGTCCCCACGAGCAGTACTTC
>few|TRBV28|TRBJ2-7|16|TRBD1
CASIGTGGPSRYEQYF
TGTGCCAGCATCGGGACAGGGGGCCCCTCGCGCTACGAGCAGTACTTC
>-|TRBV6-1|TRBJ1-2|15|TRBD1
CASSEARTGWDGYTF
TGTGCCAGCAGTGAAGCGAGGACAGGGTGGGACGGCTACACCTTC
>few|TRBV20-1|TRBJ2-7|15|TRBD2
CSARGTSGSLYEQYF
TGCAGTGCTAGAGGTACTAGCGGTTCTCTCTACGAGCAGTACTTC
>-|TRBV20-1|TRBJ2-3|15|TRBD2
CSARDGSGNSDMQYF
TGCAGTGCTAGAGATGGTAGCGGGAATTCAGATATGCAGTATTTT
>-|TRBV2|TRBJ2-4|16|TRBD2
CASRAYSGIGKNIQYF
TGTGCCAGCAGGGCCTATAGCGGGATCGGCAAAAACATTCAGTACTTC
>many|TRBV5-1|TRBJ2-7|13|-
CASSNAQGSEQYF
TGCGCCAGCAGCAACGCACAGGGTTCCGAGCAGTACTTC
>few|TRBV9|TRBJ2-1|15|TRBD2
CASTERLAGQNEQFF
TGTGCCAGCACCGAGCGACTAGCGGGACAAAATGAGCAGTTCTTC
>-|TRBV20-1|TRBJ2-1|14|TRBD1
CSAQRGQPRETQFF
TGCAGTGCTCAAAGGGGACAGCCAAGGGAGACCCAGTTCTTC
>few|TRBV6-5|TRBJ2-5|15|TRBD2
CASSYSGRLYNEQYF
TGTGCCAGCAGTTACTCCGGGAGGTTGTACAATGAGCAGTACTTC
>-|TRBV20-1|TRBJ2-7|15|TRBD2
CSAPGLAGGPYEQYF
TGCAGTGCCCCGGGACTAGCGGGAGGGCCGTATGAGCAGTACTTC
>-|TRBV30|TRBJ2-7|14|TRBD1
CAWRAGTGVYEQYF
TGTGCCTGGAGGGCCGGGACAGGGGTTTACGAGCAGTACTTC
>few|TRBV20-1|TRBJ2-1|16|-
CSARDPTRGKYNEQFF
TGCAGTGCTAGAGATCCTACCCGCGGGAAGTACAATGAGCAGTTCTTC
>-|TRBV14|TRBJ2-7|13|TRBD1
CASSSQGQYEQYF
TGTGCCAGCAGCTCACAGGGGCAGTACGAGCAGTACTTC
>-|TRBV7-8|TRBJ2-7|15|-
CASSLGYGRSYEQYF
TGTGCCAGCAGCTTAGGTTACGGGAGATCCTACGAGCAGTACTTC
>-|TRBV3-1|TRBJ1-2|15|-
CASSQFRGRGYGYTF
TGTGCCAGCAGCCAATTTCGGGGCCGAGGCTATGGCTACACCTTC
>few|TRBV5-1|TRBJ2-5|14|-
CASSWTTGLETQYF
TGCGCCAGCAGCTGGACAACAGGGTTGGAGACCCAGTACTTC
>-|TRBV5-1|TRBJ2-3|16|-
CASSLEGGVSTDTQYF
TGCGCCAGCAGCTTGGAGGGGGGGGTTAGCACAGATACGCAGTATTTT
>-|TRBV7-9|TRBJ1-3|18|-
CASSLSGIGRSSGNTIYF
TGTGCCAGCAGCTTATCGGGTATTGGCAGGAGCTCTGGAAACACCATATATTTT
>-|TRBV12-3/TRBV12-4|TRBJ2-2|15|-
CASSKDTLNTGELFF
TGTGCCAGCAGTAAGGACACCCTCAACACCGGGGAGCTGTTTTTT
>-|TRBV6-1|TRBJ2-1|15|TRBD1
CASSAGTGGHNEQFF
TGTGCCAGCAGTGCAGGGACAGGGGGACACAATGAGCAGTTCTTC
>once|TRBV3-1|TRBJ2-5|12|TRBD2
CASSQGGGRQYF
TGTGCCAGCAGCCAAGGGGGGGGTCGGCAGTACTTC
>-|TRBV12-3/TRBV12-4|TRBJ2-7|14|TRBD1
CANSFSGQYYEQYF
TGTGCCAACAGTTTTTCGGGACAGTACTACGAGCAGTACTTC
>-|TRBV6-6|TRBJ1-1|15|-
CASRRAGGTTPEAFF
TGTGCCAGCAGACGAGCGGGGGGCACGACCCCTGAAGCTTTCTTT
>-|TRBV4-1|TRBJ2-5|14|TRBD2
CASSPPGLAREQYF
TGCGCCAGCAGCCCGCCGGGACTAGCAAGAGAGCAGTACTTC
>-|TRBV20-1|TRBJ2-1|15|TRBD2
CSASLLAGTYNEQFF
TGCAGTGCTAGTTTACTAGCGGGAACTTACAATGAGCAGTTCTTC
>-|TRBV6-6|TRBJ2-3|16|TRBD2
CASSRTSRASTDTQYF
TGTGCTAGCAGCCGGACTAGCAGGGCTAGCACAGATACGCAGTATTTT
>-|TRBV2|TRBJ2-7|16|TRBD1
CASSEKGQGSRYEQYF
TGTGCCAGCAGTGAGAAGGGACAGGGGTCCAGATACGAGCAGTACTTC
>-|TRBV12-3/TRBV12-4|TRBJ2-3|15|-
CASSLRSVRADTEYF
TGTGCCAGCAGTTTAAGGAGTGTTAGAGCAGATACGGAGTATTTT
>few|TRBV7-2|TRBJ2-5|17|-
CASSLVAPHGRQETQYF
TGTGCCAGCAGCTTAGTTGCCCCTCACGGTCGTCAGGAGACCCAGTACTTC
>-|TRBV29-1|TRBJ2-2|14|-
CSAQAGGQGGELFF
TGCAGCGCCCAAGCCGGGGGCCAGGGCGGGGAGCTGTTTTTT
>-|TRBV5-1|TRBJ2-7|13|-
CASSLRTFDEQYF
TGCGCCAGCAGCTTGAGGACATTCGACGAGCAGTACTTC
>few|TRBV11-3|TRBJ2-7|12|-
CASSLGDTEQYF
TGTGCCAGCAGCTTAGGCGACACCGAGCAGTACTTC
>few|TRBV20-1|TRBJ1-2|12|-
CSASSRAGGYTF
TGCAGTGCTAGTTCCAGGGCGGGCGGCTACACCTTC
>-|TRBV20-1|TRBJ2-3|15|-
CSASSGWPSTGTQYF
TGCAGTGCTAGTTCTGGTTGGCCCTCCACAGGTACGCAGTATTTT